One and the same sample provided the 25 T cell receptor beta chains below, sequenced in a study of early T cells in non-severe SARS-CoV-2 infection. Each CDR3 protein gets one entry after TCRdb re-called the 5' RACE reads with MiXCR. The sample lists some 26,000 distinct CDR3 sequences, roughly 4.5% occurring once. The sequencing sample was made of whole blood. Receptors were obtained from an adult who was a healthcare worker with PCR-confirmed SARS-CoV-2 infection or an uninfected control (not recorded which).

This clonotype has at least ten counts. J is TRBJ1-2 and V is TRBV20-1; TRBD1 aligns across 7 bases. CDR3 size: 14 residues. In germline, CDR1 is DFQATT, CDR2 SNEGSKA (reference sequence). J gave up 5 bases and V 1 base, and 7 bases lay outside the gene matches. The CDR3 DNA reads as TGCAGTGCTAGAGGTACAGGGGTCACATATGGCTACACCTTC. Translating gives CSARGTGVTYGYTF.

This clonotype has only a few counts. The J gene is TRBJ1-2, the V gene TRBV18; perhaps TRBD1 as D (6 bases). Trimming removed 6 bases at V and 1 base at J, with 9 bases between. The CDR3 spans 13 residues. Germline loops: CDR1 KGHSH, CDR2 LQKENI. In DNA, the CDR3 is TGTGCCAGCTCTCAACAGGGTAACTATGGCTACACCTTC. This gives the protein CASSQQGNYGYTF.

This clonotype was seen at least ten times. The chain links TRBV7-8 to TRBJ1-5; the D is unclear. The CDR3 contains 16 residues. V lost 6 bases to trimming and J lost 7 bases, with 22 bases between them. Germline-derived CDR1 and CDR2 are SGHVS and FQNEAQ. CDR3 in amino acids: CASRVGGYLGSQPQHF. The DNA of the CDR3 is TGTGCCAGCAGGGTGGGAGGATACCTTGGAAGCCAGCCCCAGCATTTT.

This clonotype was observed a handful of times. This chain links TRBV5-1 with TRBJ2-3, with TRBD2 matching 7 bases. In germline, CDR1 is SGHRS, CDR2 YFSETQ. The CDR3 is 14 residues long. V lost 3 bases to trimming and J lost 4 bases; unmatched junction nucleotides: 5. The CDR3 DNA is TGCGCCAGCAGCTGGACTAGTGGATCAGATACGCAGTATTTT. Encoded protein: CASSWTSGSDTQYF. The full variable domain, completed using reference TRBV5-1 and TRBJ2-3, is KAGVTQTPRYLIKTRGQQVTLSCSPISGHRSVSWYQQTPGQGLQFLFEYFSETQRNKGNFPGRFSGRQFSNSRSEMNVSTLELGDSALYLCASSWTSGSDTQYFGPGTRLTVL.

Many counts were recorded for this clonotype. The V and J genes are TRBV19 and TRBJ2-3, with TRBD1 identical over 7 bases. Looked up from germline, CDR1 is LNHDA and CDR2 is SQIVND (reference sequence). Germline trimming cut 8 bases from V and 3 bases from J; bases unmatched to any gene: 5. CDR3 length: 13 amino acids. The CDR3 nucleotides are TGTGCCAGTGGCCCACAGGGGACAGATACGCAGTATTTT. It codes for CASGPQGTDTQYF.

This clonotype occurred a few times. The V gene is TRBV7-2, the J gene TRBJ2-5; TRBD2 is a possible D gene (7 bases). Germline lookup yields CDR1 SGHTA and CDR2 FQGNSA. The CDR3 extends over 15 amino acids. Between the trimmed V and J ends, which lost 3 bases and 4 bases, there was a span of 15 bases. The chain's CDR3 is CASSFLKRDIETQYF. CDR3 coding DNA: TGTGCCAGCAGCTTCCTAAAGCGGGACATAGAGACCCAGTACTTC.

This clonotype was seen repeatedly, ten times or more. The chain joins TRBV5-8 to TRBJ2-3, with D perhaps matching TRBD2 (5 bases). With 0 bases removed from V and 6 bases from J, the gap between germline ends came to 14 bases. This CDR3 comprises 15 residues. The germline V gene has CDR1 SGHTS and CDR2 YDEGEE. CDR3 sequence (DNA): TGTGCCAGCAGCTTGGCCGGGATAAACACCGATACGCAGTATTTT. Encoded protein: CASSLAGINTDTQYF.

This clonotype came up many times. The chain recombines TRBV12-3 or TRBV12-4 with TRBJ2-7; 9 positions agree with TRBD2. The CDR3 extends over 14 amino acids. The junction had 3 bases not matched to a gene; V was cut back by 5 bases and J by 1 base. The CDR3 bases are TGTGCCAGCAGTAATAGCGGGAGTTCCTACGAGCAGTACTTC. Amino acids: CASSNSGSSYEQYF.

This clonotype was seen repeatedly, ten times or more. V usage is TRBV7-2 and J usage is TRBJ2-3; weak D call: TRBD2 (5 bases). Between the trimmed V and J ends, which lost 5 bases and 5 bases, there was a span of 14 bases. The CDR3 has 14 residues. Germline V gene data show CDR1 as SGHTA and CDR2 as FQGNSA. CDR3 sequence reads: CASSPPARGDTQYF. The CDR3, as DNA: TGTGCCAGCAGCCCGCCAGCCCGGGGAGATACGCAGTATTTT.

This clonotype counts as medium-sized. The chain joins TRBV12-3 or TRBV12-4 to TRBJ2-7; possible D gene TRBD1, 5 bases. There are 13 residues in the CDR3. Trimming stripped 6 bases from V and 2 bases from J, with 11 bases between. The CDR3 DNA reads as TGTGCCAGCAGAATCCAGGGAACCTACGAGCAGTACTTC. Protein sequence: CASRIQGTYEQYF.

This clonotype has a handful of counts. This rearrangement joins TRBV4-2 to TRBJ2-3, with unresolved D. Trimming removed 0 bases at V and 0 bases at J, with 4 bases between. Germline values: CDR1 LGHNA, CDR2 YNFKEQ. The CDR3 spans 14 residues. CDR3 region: CASSQDQSTDTQYF. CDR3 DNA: TGTGCCAGCAGCCAAGATCAGAGCACAGATACGCAGTATTTT.

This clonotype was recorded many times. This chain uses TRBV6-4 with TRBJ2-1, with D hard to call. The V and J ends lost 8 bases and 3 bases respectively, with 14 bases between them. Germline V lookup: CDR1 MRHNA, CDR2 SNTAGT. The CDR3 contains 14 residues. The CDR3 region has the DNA TGTGCCAGCGCTGCGACTGCTGACTACAATGAGCAGTTCTTC. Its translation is CASAATADYNEQFF.

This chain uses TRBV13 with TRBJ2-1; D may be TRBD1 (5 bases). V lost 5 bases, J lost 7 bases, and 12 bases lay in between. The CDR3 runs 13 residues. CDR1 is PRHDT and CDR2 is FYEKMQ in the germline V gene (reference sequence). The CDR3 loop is CASSIMTENEQFF. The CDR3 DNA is TGTGCCAGCAGCATAATGACAGAGAATGAGCAGTTCTTC.

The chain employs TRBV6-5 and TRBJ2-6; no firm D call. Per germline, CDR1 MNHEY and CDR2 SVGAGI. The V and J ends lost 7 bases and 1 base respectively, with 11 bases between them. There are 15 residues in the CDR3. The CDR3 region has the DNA TGTGCCAGCACCCCTCTGGGGTCTGGGGCCAACGTCCTGACTTTC. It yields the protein CASTPLGSGANVLTF.

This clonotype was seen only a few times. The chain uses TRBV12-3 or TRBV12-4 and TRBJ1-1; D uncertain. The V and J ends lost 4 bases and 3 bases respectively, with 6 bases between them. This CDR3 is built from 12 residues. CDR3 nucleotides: TGTGCCAGCAGTTCATTCGACACTGAAGCTTTCTTT. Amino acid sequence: CASSSFDTEAFF.

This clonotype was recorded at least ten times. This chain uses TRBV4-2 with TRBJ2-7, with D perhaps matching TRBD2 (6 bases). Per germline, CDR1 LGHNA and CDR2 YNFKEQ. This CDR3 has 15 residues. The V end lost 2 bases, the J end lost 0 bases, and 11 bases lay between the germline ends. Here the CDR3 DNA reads TGTGCCAGCAGCCAATTAACGGACTACTCCTACGAGCAGTACTTC. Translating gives CASSQLTDYSYEQYF.

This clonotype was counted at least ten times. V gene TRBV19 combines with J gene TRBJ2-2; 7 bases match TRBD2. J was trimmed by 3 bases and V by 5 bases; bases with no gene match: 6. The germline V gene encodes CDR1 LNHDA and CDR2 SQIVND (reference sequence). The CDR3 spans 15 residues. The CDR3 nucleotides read TGTGCCAGTAGTCGACGGGAGGCCCACACCGGGGAGCTGTTTTTT. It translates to CASSRREAHTGELFF.

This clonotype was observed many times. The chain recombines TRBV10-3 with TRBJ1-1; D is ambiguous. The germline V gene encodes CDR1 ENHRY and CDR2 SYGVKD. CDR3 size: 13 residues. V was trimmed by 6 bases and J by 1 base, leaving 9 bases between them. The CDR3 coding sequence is TGTGCCATCAGAACGGACGGGAACACTGAAGCTTTCTTT. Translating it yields CAIRTDGNTEAFF.

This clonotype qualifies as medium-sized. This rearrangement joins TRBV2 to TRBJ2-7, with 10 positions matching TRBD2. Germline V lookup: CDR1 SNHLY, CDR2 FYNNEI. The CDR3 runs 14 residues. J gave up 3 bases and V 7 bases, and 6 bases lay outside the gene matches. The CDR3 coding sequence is TGTGCCAGCACTGTAGCGGGAGGACGCTACGAGCAGTACGTC. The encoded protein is CASTVAGGRYEQYV.

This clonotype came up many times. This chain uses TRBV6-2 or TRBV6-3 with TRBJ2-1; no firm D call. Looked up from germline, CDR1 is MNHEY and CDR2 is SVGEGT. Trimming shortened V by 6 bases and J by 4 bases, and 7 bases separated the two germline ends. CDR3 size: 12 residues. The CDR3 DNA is TGTGCCAGCAGCCAGTGGTACAATGAGCAGTTCTTC. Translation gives CASSQWYNEQFF.

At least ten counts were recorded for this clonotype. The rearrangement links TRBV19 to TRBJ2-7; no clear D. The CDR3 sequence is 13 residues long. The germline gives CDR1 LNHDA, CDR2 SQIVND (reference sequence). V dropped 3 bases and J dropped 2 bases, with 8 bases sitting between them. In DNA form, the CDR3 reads TGTGCCAGTAGTATGGGCAGACCCTACGAGCAGTACTTC. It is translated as CASSMGRPYEQYF.

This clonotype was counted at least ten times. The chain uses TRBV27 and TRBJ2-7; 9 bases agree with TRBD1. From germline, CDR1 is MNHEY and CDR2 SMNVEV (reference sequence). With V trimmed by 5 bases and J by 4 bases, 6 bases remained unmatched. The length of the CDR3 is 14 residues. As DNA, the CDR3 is TGTGCCAGCAGTCGCCGGGACAGGGTTTACGAGCAGTACTTC. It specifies CASSRRDRVYEQYF.

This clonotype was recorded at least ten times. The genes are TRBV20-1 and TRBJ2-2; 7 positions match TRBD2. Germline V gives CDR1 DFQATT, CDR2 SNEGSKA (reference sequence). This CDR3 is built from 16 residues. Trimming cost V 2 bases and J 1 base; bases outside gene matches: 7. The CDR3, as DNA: TGCAGTGCTAGATTCGGGAGGTCCGGGAACACCGGGGAGCTGTTTTTT. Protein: CSARFGRSGNTGELFF.

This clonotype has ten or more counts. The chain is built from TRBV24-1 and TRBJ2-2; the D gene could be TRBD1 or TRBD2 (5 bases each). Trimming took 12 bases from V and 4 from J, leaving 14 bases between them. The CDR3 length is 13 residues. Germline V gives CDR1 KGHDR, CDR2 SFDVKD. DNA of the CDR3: TGTGCCGAAGGGACGGTGGGCACCGGGGAGCTGTTTTTT. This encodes CAEGTVGTGELFF.

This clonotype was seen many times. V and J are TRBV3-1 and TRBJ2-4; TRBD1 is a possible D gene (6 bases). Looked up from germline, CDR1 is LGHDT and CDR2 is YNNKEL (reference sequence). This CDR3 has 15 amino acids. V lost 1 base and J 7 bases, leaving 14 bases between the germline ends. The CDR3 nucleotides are TGTGCCAGCAGCCAAGTAAGGTCAGGGGTGAACATTCAGTACTTC. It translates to CASSQVRSGVNIQYF.